The 29 T cell receptor beta chains in this list originate from one sample, sequenced in a study of blood T cell repertoires in COVID-19. This table comes from immunoSEQ multiplex PCR, and its TCRdb copy is limited to in-frame clones, with some not included. Among approximately 230,000 clones listed, 80% to 90% were seen once. Sequencing used peripheral blood. The receptor source for this set is a man at least 80 years old with acute or convalescent COVID-19.

By proportion, this clone is medium-sized. The V and J genes are TRBV6-2 or TRBV6-3 and TRBJ2-7; no clear D. Germline values: CDR1 MNHEY, CDR2 SVGEGT. The V and J ends lost 4 bases and 0 bases respectively, with 7 bases between them. The CDR3 is made up of 13 amino acids. CDR3 in amino acids: CASSFDTSYEQYF. CDR3 bases: TGTGCCAGCAGTTTCGACACCTCCTACGAGCAGTACTTC.

The DNA of the CDR3 is TGTGCCAGCAGCTTGGGGACAGGGGGATCGGATGAAAAACTGTTTTTT. Amino acid sequence: CASSLGTGGSDEKLFF. V usage is TRBV11-2 and J usage is TRBJ1-4; 11 bases are shared with TRBD1. Trimming at V came to 3 bases and at J to 6 bases, leaving 6 bases not matched to a gene. The germline V gene encodes CDR1 SGHAT and CDR2 FQNNGV. This CDR3 spans 16 amino acids. Complete variable domain (other parts from reference TRBV11-2 and TRBJ1-4): EAGVAQSPRYKIIEKRQSVAFWCNPISGHATLYWYQQILGQGPKLLIQFQNNGVVDDSQLPKDRFSAERLKGVDSTLKIQPAKLEDSAVYLCASSLGTGGSDEKLFFGSGTQLSVL.

The rearrangement uses TRBV9 and TRBJ2-1; TRBD2 agrees at 11 bases. J lost 2 bases, V lost 3 bases, and 4 bases had no gene match. This CDR3 is built from 16 residues. Germline CDR1 is SGDLS and CDR2 is YYNGEE. This CDR3 reads CASSALSGRAYNEQFF. Here the CDR3 DNA reads TGTGCCAGCAGCGCCCTTAGCGGGAGGGCCTACAATGAGCAGTTCTTC.

The rearrangement links TRBV19 to TRBJ2-1; TRBD1 aligns across 9 bases. V dropped 4 bases and J dropped 14; count of bases not matched to a gene: 9. The CDR3 loop spans 13 amino acids. The germline CDR1 and CDR2 sequences are LNHDA and SQIVND (reference sequence). Written as DNA, the CDR3 is TGTGCCAGTAGTAATCCCGGGACAGGGACGGAGTTCTTC. Translating gives CASSNPGTGTEFF.

This clone was observed once. This rearrangement joins TRBV29-1 to TRBJ1-2; the D is unclear. V was trimmed by 1 base and J by 0 bases, leaving 3 bases between them. Germline assignment: CDR1 SQVTM and CDR2 ANQGSEA. This CDR3 has 12 residues. The chain's CDR3 is CSVEVTNYGYTF. The CDR3 DNA follows: TGCAGCGTTGAAGTAACTAACTATGGCTACACCTTC. The complete variable domain, with remaining parts taken from reference TRBV29-1 and TRBJ1-2, reads SAVISQKPSRDICQRGTSLTIQCQVDSQVTMMFWYRQQPGQSLTLIATANQGSEATYESGFVIDKFPISRPNLTFSTLTVSNMSPEDSSIYLCSVEVTNYGYTFGSGTRLTVV.

The sample holds one count of this clone. J is TRBJ2-7 and V is TRBV6-5; 7 positions match TRBD2. Germline CDR1 is MNHEY and CDR2 is SVGAGI. This CDR3 comprises 16 residues. After removal of 4 bases from V and 3 bases from J, the junction contained 12 bases not matched to a gene. CDR3 in DNA: TGTGCCAGCAGTTCTCAGGGCCAGCGGGGAAACTACGAGCAGTACTTC. Its translation: CASSSQGQRGNYEQYF.

The chain is built from TRBV5-5 and TRBJ2-7, with 7 bases matching TRBD1. The CDR3 sequence is 15 residues long. V shed 1 base and J 3 bases; nucleotides not matched to a gene: 7. Germline CDR1 and CDR2: SGHKS and YYEKEE (reference sequence). CDR3 residues: CASSLWAAGGYEQYF. The DNA for the CDR3 is TGTGCCAGCAGCTTGTGGGCCGCAGGGGGCTACGAGCAGTACTTC.

This clone was observed a handful of times. The V and J genes are TRBV4-1 and TRBJ1-6; tentative D call: TRBD1 (5 bases). V was shortened by 1 base and J by 7 bases, with 11 bases between the two germline ends. CDR3 size: 15 residues. The germline gives CDR1 MGHRA, CDR2 YSYEKL. CDR3 bases: TGCGCCAGCAGCCAAGCTCGACAGCCAAATTCACCCCTCCACTTT. Its translation is CASSQARQPNSPLHF.

The chain couples TRBV6-2 or TRBV6-3 to TRBJ2-5, with a possible D match to TRBD1 (5 bases). The CDR3 runs to 15 residues. Germline V gene data show CDR1 as MNHEY and CDR2 as SVGEGT. Trimming stripped 4 bases from V and 2 bases from J, with 14 bases between. The CDR3 coding sequence is TGTGCCAGCAGTTCCATAAGGGGCGAGCAAGAGACCCAGTACTTC. Translating gives CASSSIRGEQETQYF.

As to this clone: Compared with germline, one end of the junction differs, possibly owing to a read error. This chain connects TRBV12-3 or TRBV12-4 to TRBJ2-1; tentatively, D is TRBD2 (5 bases). The CDR3 runs to 11 residues. The CDR3 bases are TGTGCCAGCGGAACCGGACTTACTTGGCTCTTC. Translating gives CASGTGLTWLF.

The gene calls are TRBV10-2 and TRBJ1-1; D perhaps matches TRBD1 (6 bases). CDR3 size: 14 residues. Trimming cost V 0 bases and J 5 bases, with 10 bases left between them. Germline V gene data show CDR1 as WSHSY and CDR2 as SAAADI. CDR3 residues: CASSESWGQTEAFF. In DNA, the CDR3 is TGCGCCAGCAGTGAGTCTTGGGGGCAGACTGAAGCTTTCTTT.

V gene TRBV6-5 combines with J gene TRBJ2-1, with D tentatively TRBD1 (6 bases). V lost 2 bases, J lost 7 bases, and 9 bases lay in between. Germline lookup yields CDR1 MNHEY and CDR2 SVGAGI. The CDR3 has 13 amino acids. CDR3 nucleotide sequence: TGTGCCAGCAGTTACCAGGGGTGGAATGAGCAGTTCTTC. Its translation is CASSYQGWNEQFF.

This clone appeared once. Other DNA sequences in this sample translate to the same CDR3. The V call is TRBV9, the J call TRBJ1-6; 7 bases line up with TRBD1. CDR1 and CDR2 from the germline V gene are SGDLS and YYNGEE. V lost 3 bases to trimming and J lost 7 bases; unmatched junction nucleotides: 7. The CDR3 is 15 amino acids. As DNA, the CDR3 is TGTGCCAGCAGCGAAACCGGGACAGAAAATTCACCCCTCCACTTT. Its protein product is CASSETGTENSPLHF.

This rearrangement joins TRBV3-1 (or the pseudogene TRBV3-2) to TRBJ1-5; TRBD1 agrees at 8 bases. The junction had 6 bases not matched to a gene; V was cut back by 0 bases and J by 5 bases. Germline loops: CDR1 LGHDT, CDR2 YNNKEL (reference sequence). This CDR3 spans 16 amino acids. The CDR3 bases are TGTGCCAGCAGCCAAGACCCGACAGGGGAACATCAGCCCCAGCATTTT. Its translation is CASSQDPTGEHQPQHF.

In regard to this clone: Other DNA sequences in this specimen translate into the identical CDR3. The V gene is TRBV14, the J gene TRBJ1-1; D may be TRBD1 (5 bases). Per the germline V gene, CDR1 is SGHDN and CDR2 is FVKESK. Trimming shortened V by 4 bases and J by 0 bases, and 6 bases separated the two germline ends. This CDR3 has 13 residues. The CDR3 reads CASSRQLNTEAFF. The CDR3 DNA sequence: TGTGCCAGCAGCCGACAGTTGAACACTGAAGCTTTCTTT.

The chain joins TRBV7-2 to TRBJ2-2; 10 bases map to TRBD2. CDR3 size: 15 residues. The V and J ends lost 3 bases and 5 bases, in that order; junction bases with no gene match: 3. Germline V gene sequence: CDR1 SGHTA, CDR2 FQGNSA. DNA for the CDR3: TGTGCCAGCAGCTTTAGCGGGAGGATGACCGGGGAGCTGTTTTTT. Translated: CASSFSGRMTGELFF.

This clone was detected once. The chain joins TRBV2 to TRBJ1-1, with D unresolved. There are 12 residues in the CDR3. V was cut by 2 bases and J by 5 bases, with 6 bases left in between. The V gene's germline CDR1 is SNHLY and CDR2 FYNNEI. The CDR3 bases are TGTGCCAGCAGTGAATTGGAGACTGAAGCTTTCTTT. Translated: CASSELETEAFF. Complete variable domain (other parts from reference TRBV2 and TRBJ1-1): EPEVTQTPSHQVTQMGQEVILRCVPISNHLYFYWYRQILGQKVEFLVSFYNNEISEKSEIFDDQFSVERPDGSNFTLKIRSTKLEDSAMYFCASSELETEAFFGQGTRLTVV.

CDR3 nucleotides: TGCGCCAGCAGCCAGGACACCGCGACCGTTTATGGCTACACCTTC. It encodes CASSQDTATVYGYTF. This chain uses TRBV5-1 with TRBJ1-2; possibly TRBD1 for D (5 bases). V was cut by 4 bases and J by 5 bases, with 18 bases left in between. The CDR3 length is 15 residues. Germline-derived CDR1 and CDR2 are SGHRS and YFSETQ.

V gene TRBV28 combines with J gene TRBJ1-1; D perhaps matches TRBD1 (5 bases). Trimming shortened V by 2 bases and J by 1 base, and 8 bases separated the two germline ends. Germline CDR1 and CDR2: MDHEN and SYDVKM. This CDR3 comprises 14 residues. CDR3: CASSLEQENTEAFF. DNA for the CDR3: TGTGCCAGCAGTTTAGAACAGGAGAACACTGAAGCTTTCTTT.

J is TRBJ2-3 and V is TRBV28; D might be TRBD2 (5 bases). Germline V gene data show CDR1 as MDHEN and CDR2 as SYDVKM. V was pared by 6 bases and J by 2 bases, with 15 bases between. CDR3 size: 15 residues. CDR3 protein: CASRRESGYTDTQYF. CDR3 DNA sequence: TGTGCCAGCAGACGAGAAAGCGGATACACAGATACGCAGTATTTT. The full variable domain, completed using reference TRBV28 and TRBJ2-3, is DVKVTQSSRYLVKRTGEKVFLECVQDMDHENMFWYRQDPGLGLRLIYFSYDVKMKEKGDIPEGYSVSREKKERFSLILESASTNQTSMYLCASRRESGYTDTQYFGPGTRLTVL.

A few counts support this clone. The V call is TRBV19, the J call TRBJ1-1; D gene unclear. Germline-derived CDR1 and CDR2 are LNHDA and SQIVND (reference sequence). The V end was cut by 3 bases, the J end by 0 bases, with 5 bases between. The CDR3 totals 13 residues. CDR3 DNA: TGTGCCAGTAGTATGTACATGAACACTGAAGCTTTCTTT. This translates into CASSMYMNTEAFF.

V is TRBV19 and J is TRBJ2-6, with D maybe TRBD1 (6 bases). Germline CDR1 and CDR2: LNHDA and SQIVND (reference sequence). V shed 7 bases and J shed 2 bases, with 9 bases lying between them. The CDR3 spans 14 residues. This CDR3 is CASKNRAGANVLTF. The CDR3 DNA follows: TGTGCCAGTAAAAACAGGGCTGGGGCCAACGTCCTGACTTTC.

The V call is TRBV11-2, the J call TRBJ2-7; a weak D match, TRBD1 (6 bases). The germline V gene has CDR1 SGHAT and CDR2 FQNNGV. V dropped 5 bases and J dropped 12 bases, with 14 bases sitting between them. The CDR3 runs 11 residues. The CDR3 reads CASSTYRDTYF. The CDR3 DNA sequence: TGTGCCAGCAGCACCTACAGGGACACGTACTTC.

The V call is TRBV9, the J call TRBJ2-7, with 8 bases that match TRBD2. This CDR3 comprises 15 residues. V shed 1 base and J 5 bases; nucleotides not matched to a gene: 8. Per germline, CDR1 SGDLS and CDR2 YYNGEE. CDR3 DNA: TGTGCCAGCAGCGTAACCCCCTCCGGGAGGGACGAGCAGTACTTC. This gives the protein CASSVTPSGRDEQYF.

This chain links TRBV28 with TRBJ1-2; 8 bases map to TRBD1. The CDR3 loop spans 13 amino acids. V shed 3 bases and J 6 bases; nucleotides not matched to a gene: 3. Looked up from germline, CDR1 is MDHEN and CDR2 is SYDVKM. DNA of the CDR3: TGTGCCAGCAGTTTGGACAGGGTGAATGGCTACACCTTC. Translating it yields CASSLDRVNGYTF.

The CDR3 sequence is CASSHRKLSGNTIYF. Written as DNA, the CDR3 is TGTGCCAGCAGCCACCGAAAGCTCTCTGGAAACACCATATATTTT. The chain employs TRBV7-9 and TRBJ1-3, with no clear D. CDR1 and CDR2 (germline): SEHNR, FQNEAQ (reference sequence). Trimming stripped 5 bases from V and 0 bases from J, with 11 bases between. This CDR3 is built from 15 residues.

The gene calls are TRBV10-2 and TRBJ1-6, with TRBD1 identical over 7 bases. The V segment lost 7 bases and the J segment 7 bases; nucleotides outside the gene matches: 1. The germline V gene has CDR1 WSHSY and CDR2 SAAADI. The CDR3 runs to 12 residues. CDR3 sequence: CASTTGNSPLHF. In nucleotides, the CDR3 is TGCGCCAGCACGACAGGGAATTCACCCCTCCACTTT.

This chain connects TRBV7-6 to TRBJ1-1; 11 nucleotides agree with TRBD1. The CDR3 sequence is 16 residues long. J gave up 4 bases and V 2 bases, and 6 bases lay outside the gene matches. Germline loops: CDR1 SGHVS, CDR2 FNYEAQ. As DNA, the CDR3 is TGTGCCAGCAGCTTATTCGGACAGGGGGCGCCCACTGAAGCTTTCTTT. Encoded protein: CASSLFGQGAPTEAFF. The full variable domain, rest sourced from reference TRBV7-6 and TRBJ1-1, is GAGVSQSPRYKVTKRGQDVALRCDPISGHVSLYWYRQALGQGPEFLTYFNYEAQQDKSGLPNDRFSAERPEGSISTLTIQRTEQRDSAMYRCASSLFGQGAPTEAFFGQGTRLTVV.

The chain is built from TRBV7-2 and TRBJ2-1; D is uncertain. The V and J ends lost 1 base and 5 bases respectively, with 3 bases between them. The CDR3 has 12 residues. CDR1 SGHTA and CDR2 FQGNSA come from the germline V gene. This chain's CDR3 is CASSLVDNEQFF. The CDR3 DNA is TGTGCCAGCAGCTTAGTAGACAATGAGCAGTTCTTC.